The 10 T cell receptor beta chains below all came from one sample that was sequenced in a study of T cells in Graves' hyperthyroidism and ophthalmopathy. The investigators amplified TCR beta CDR3 regions from RNA transcripts. RT-PCR in the first round (using the HTBI primer set) targeted the TCR CDR3. TCRdb re-derived calls from the multiplex PCR reads in MiXCR, one entry per CDR3 protein. The repertoire includes a few hundred thousand distinct CDR3 sequences, roughly 22% of them detected once, and around 65% sits in the top ten. The sample taken for sequencing was blood. The receptors were gathered from a man between 25 and 39 years old with Graves' ophthalmopathy.

The gene calls are TRBV9 and TRBJ2-2; the D gene is possibly TRBD1 (6 bases). The CDR3 is 15 residues long. CDR1 is SGDLS and CDR2 is YYNGEE in the germline V gene. V dropped 0 bases and J dropped 6 bases, with 12 bases sitting between them. CDR3 region: CASSVGGRGAGELFF. In DNA form, the CDR3 reads TGTGCCAGCAGCGTAGGCGGCAGGGGTGCCGGGGAGCTGTTTTTT.

This clonotype was detected only a few times. J is TRBJ2-1 and V is TRBV24-1, with 11 bases aligning to TRBD2. V was clipped by 1 base and J by 5 bases; unmatched bases: 3. The CDR3 runs 16 residues. From germline, CDR1 is KGHDR and CDR2 SFDVKD. CDR3 sequence reads: CATSDLVAGGDNEQFF. CDR3 in DNA: TGTGCCACCAGTGATTTAGTAGCGGGAGGGGACAATGAGCAGTTCTTC.

This clonotype has ten or more counts. The chain combines TRBV20-1 with TRBJ1-5; D gene uncertain. Germline loops: CDR1 DFQATT, CDR2 SNEGSKA (reference sequence). The CDR3 consists of 13 residues. V was clipped by 3 bases and J by 1 base, with 7 bases between them. CDR3 sequence reads: CSARVGSNQPQHF. The DNA for the CDR3 is TGCAGTGCTAGGGTGGGGAGCAATCAGCCCCAGCATTTT.

This clonotype showed up many times. The rearrangement links TRBV28 to TRBJ2-5; TRBD1 matches 9 bases. The CDR3 spans 15 residues. V gave up 8 bases and J gave up 5 bases; unmatched junction bases: 12. Per the germline V gene, CDR1 is MDHEN and CDR2 is SYDVKM. The CDR3 nucleotides are TGTGCCAGCGGAGTCCCCGGGACAGGGAAGGAGACCCAGTACTTC. Residues: CASGVPGTGKETQYF.

The chain joins TRBV13 to TRBJ2-7; perhaps TRBD1 as D (7 bases). V was shortened by 5 bases and J by 2 bases, with 16 bases between the two germline ends. Germline V gene data show CDR1 as PRHDT and CDR2 as FYEKMQ (reference sequence). The CDR3 spans 15 residues. CDR3: CASSQGGLVPYEQYF. The CDR3 coding sequence is TGTGCCAGCAGCCAGGGGGGACTTGTACCCTACGAGCAGTACTTC.

The rearrangement uses TRBV27 and TRBJ1-2; D not certain. Trimming stripped 6 bases from V and 4 bases from J, with 15 bases between. Germline V CDR1 and CDR2: MNHEY, SMNVEV (reference sequence). The CDR3 consists of 14 residues. CDR3 amino acids: CASSRSGGSYGYTF. CDR3 coding DNA: TGTGCCAGCAGCCGGTCGGGCGGGTCCTATGGCTACACCTTC.

This clonotype was detected a few times. CDR3 amino acids: CASRSPGRNTEAFF. CDR3 nucleotide sequence: TGTGCCAGCAGATCTCCAGGGCGGAACACTGAAGCTTTCTTT. The chain joins TRBV27 to TRBJ1-1, with a tentative D call TRBD1 (5 bases). CDR3 size: 14 residues. Trimming took 6 bases from V and 1 from J, leaving 12 bases between them. CDR1 is MNHEY, CDR2 SMNVEV, per germline (reference sequence).

The chain couples TRBV29-1 to TRBJ2-1; 9 bases match TRBD1. V shed 2 bases and J 9 bases; nucleotides not matched to a gene: 2. The V gene's germline CDR1 is SQVTM and CDR2 ANQGSEA. The CDR3 runs 12 residues. DNA of the CDR3: TGCAGCGTTGAAACAGGGGGCGGTGAGCAGTTCTTC. Translating it yields CSVETGGGEQFF.

This clonotype was seen ten or more times. The V call is TRBV12-3 or TRBV12-4, the J call TRBJ2-5; 10 nucleotides line up with TRBD2. The ends lost 3 bases at V and 3 bases at J; junction bases unmatched: 4. This CDR3 spans 15 amino acids. CDR3 bases: TGTGCCAGCAGTTTCGGACTAGCGGCAGAAGAGACCCAGTACTTC. Residues: CASSFGLAAEETQYF.

The J gene is TRBJ2-6, the V gene TRBV30; tentatively, D is TRBD2 (5 bases). The CDR3 is 15 amino acids. V gave up 0 bases and J gave up 0 bases, with 6 bases separating them. Germline-derived CDR1 and CDR2 are GTSNPN and SVGIG (reference sequence). The CDR3 reads CAWSVGSSGANVLTF. CDR3 DNA: TGTGCCTGGAGTGTAGGGAGCTCTGGGGCCAACGTCCTGACTTTC.